The 27 T cell receptor beta chains in this list originate from one sample, sequenced in a study of beta chain features in type 1 diabetes. Whole-study results and caveats: Across all four CD4+ subsets, people with type 1 diabetes showed modestly shorter TCRB CDR3s.

Expressed TCRB transcripts were sequenced because the isolated RNA had all been reverse transcribed beforehand. Sequencing used immunoSEQ multiplex PCR; TCRdb keeps in-frame clones, though not all of them. There are hundreds of thousands of clones in the sample; around 15% occur only once, and roughly 0.022% lies in the top ten. These receptors have no known antigen. The sample was naive CD4+ T cells from blood. The source is a man aged 18-30 years with type 1 diabetes.

Here the CDR3 DNA reads TGTGCCAGCAGCTTCCGGGGACTAGCGGGGGCAGATACGCAGTATTTT. It translates to CASSFRGLAGADTQYF. The rearrangement uses TRBV13 and TRBJ2-3; 14 bases fit TRBD2. Germline assignment: CDR1 PRHDT and CDR2 FYEKMQ (reference sequence). The CDR3 is 16 residues long. V shed 3 bases and J 4 bases; nucleotides not matched to a gene: 3.

This clone occurred once. The chain carries TRBV7-9 and TRBJ1-1, with D hard to call. The CDR3 length is 14 residues. Germline V gives CDR1 SEHNR, CDR2 FQNEAQ (reference sequence). The V and J ends lost 9 bases and 5 bases respectively, with 19 bases between them. In DNA, the CDR3 is TGTGCCAGTTCATTATGGGGAGGAGGGACTGAAGCTTTCTTT. Translated, it gives CASSLWGGGTEAFF.

In this sample, this clone turned up a few times. The chain links TRBV7-8 to TRBJ2-3; TRBD1 agrees at 9 bases. Germline V gene data show CDR1 as SGHVS and CDR2 as FQNEAQ. The CDR3 is 14 residues long. V was clipped by 0 bases and J by 6 bases; unmatched bases: 1. The CDR3 loop reads CASSLATGGDTQYF. In nucleotides, the CDR3 is TGTGCCAGCAGCTTAGCGACAGGGGGGGATACGCAGTATTTT.

The chain recombines TRBV9 with TRBJ2-3; 15 bases agree with TRBD2. The germline V gene encodes CDR1 SGDLS and CDR2 YYNGEE. The CDR3 contains 17 residues. Trimming removed 2 bases from V and 6 bases from J; junction bases left unmatched: 7. CDR3 sequence reads: CASSVRTSGGARDTQYF. Here the CDR3 DNA reads TGTGCCAGCAGCGTCAGGACTAGCGGGGGGGCCAGGGATACGCAGTATTTT.

This clone turned up a few times. The rearrangement joins TRBV4-1 to TRBJ2-3; no clear D gene. CDR1 is MGHRA and CDR2 is YSYEKL in the germline V gene. The CDR3 is made up of 14 amino acids. V lost 0 bases to trimming and J lost 5 bases, with 9 bases between them. The CDR3 coding sequence is TGCGCCAGCAGCCAAGACCGATCCGGAGATACGCAGTATTTT. This gives the protein CASSQDRSGDTQYF.

In its sample, this clone was seen a few times. The chain is built from TRBV14 and TRBJ2-2; D possibly corresponds to TRBD2 (5 bases). The CDR3 is 16 residues long. V lost 4 bases, J lost 1 base, and 13 bases lay in between. From germline, CDR1 is SGHDN and CDR2 FVKESK. CDR3 loop: CASSPPGSWNTGELFF. CDR3 DNA sequence: TGTGCCAGCAGCCCACCGGGGTCCTGGAACACCGGGGAGCTGTTTTTT.

V gene TRBV6-4 combines with J gene TRBJ2-5, with 10 bases lining up with TRBD2. The CDR3 length is 15 residues. Trimming cost V 4 bases and J 5 bases; bases outside gene matches: 7. Germline CDR1 and CDR2: MRHNA and SNTAGT. The CDR3 DNA is TGTGCCAGCAGTGGCAGCGGGGGGGCCTTGGAGACCCAGTACTTC. Its protein is CASSGSGGALETQYF.

There are a few counts of this clone. The rearrangement uses TRBV6-5 and TRBJ1-2; D possibly corresponds to TRBD1 (5 bases). The V end was cut by 1 base, the J end by 6 bases, with 9 bases between. CDR3 length: 13 residues. Looked up from germline, CDR1 is MNHEY and CDR2 is SVGAGI. The CDR3 protein is CASSYLRGNGYTF. CDR3 in DNA: TGTGCCAGCAGTTACTTGCGGGGGAATGGCTACACCTTC.

This clone was detected a few times. V and J are TRBV18 and TRBJ2-3, with 12 bases identical to TRBD2. After removal of 6 bases from V and 2 bases from J, the junction contained 6 bases not matched to a gene. The germline gives CDR1 KGHSH, CDR2 LQKENI. This CDR3 comprises 16 residues. The CDR3 DNA is TGTGCCAGCTCTGCACGACTAGCGGGGGACACAGATACGCAGTATTTT. It specifies CASSARLAGDTDTQYF.

The chain combines TRBV7-7 with TRBJ2-5; D remains unclear. The germline gives CDR1 SSHAT, CDR2 FNYEAQ (reference sequence). The CDR3 is made up of 13 amino acids. V lost 6 bases, J lost 4 bases, and 12 bases lay in between. The CDR3 DNA sequence: TGTGCCAGCAGTGCGACGGGCGGAGAGACCCAGTACTTC. Amino acid sequence: CASSATGGETQYF.

In its sample, this clone was seen a few times. V usage is TRBV7-8 and J usage is TRBJ2-6; 9 bases fit TRBD1. There are 18 residues in the CDR3. V was pared by 1 base and J by 0 bases, with 4 bases of the junction left unmatched. Germline-derived CDR1 and CDR2 are SGHVS and FQNEAQ. The DNA for the CDR3 is TGTGCCAGCAGCTTAGAGGGACAGGGAAGCTCTGGGGCCAACGTCCTGACTTTC. Protein product: CASSLEGQGSSGANVLTF.

This chain's CDR3 is CASSPVDYEQYF. The CDR3 DNA reads as TGTGCCAGCAGCCCCGTGGATTACGAGCAGTACTTC. This chain uses TRBV7-9 with TRBJ2-7; D call uncertain. Germline assignment: CDR1 SEHNR and CDR2 FQNEAQ (reference sequence). This CDR3 has 12 amino acids. Trimming cost V 5 bases and J 4 bases, with 9 bases left between them.

This clone was observed a few times. The DNA is left out, because the CDR3 cannot be placed on it with certainty; the CDR3 is given as TCRdb lists it. The CDR3 loop reads CASSFGQGALTF. This rearrangement joins TRBV27 to TRBJ1-2; the tabulated D call, TRBD1, remains unverified against the DNA. Including both end residues, the CDR3 is 12 amino acids long. CDR1 and CDR2 (germline): MNHEY, SMNVEV (reference sequence).

J is TRBJ2-7 and V is TRBV28, with D hard to call. V lost 3 bases to trimming and J lost 2 bases, with 5 bases between them. The germline gives CDR1 MDHEN, CDR2 SYDVKM. The CDR3 totals 12 residues. In DNA form, the CDR3 reads TGTGCCAGCAGTTTCAGAGCCTACGAGCAGTACTTC. Translation gives CASSFRAYEQYF.

The chain recombines TRBV29-1 with TRBJ1-2, with D possibly TRBD1 on 5 matching bases. The V and J ends lost 5 bases and 1 base respectively, with 8 bases between them. The germline V gene encodes CDR1 SQVTM and CDR2 ANQGSEA. The CDR3 loop spans 12 amino acids. CDR3 DNA: TGCAGCGTTTACAGGCATAACTATGGCTACACCTTC. It codes for CSVYRHNYGYTF.

The rearrangement joins TRBV28 to TRBJ2-1, with 7 bases fitting TRBD2. Germline values: CDR1 MDHEN, CDR2 SYDVKM. Germline trimming cut 6 bases from V and 10 bases from J; bases unmatched to any gene: 15. The CDR3 loop spans 15 amino acids. The CDR3 loop is CASSSQRGEGFEQFF. The CDR3 DNA follows: TGTGCCAGCAGCTCCCAACGGGGGGAGGGCTTCGAGCAGTTCTTC.

The chain couples TRBV23-1 to TRBJ1-2; TRBD1 aligns across 8 bases. TRBV23-1 is sorted into the ORF group, with uncertain function. The CDR3 is 21 residues long. V shed 8 bases and J 0 bases; nucleotides not matched to a gene: 26. CDR3 region: CASFSSGGGTQKPQANYGYTF. DNA for the CDR3: TGCGCCAGCTTTTCCTCAGGGGGCGGGACCCAAAAACCCCAAGCTAACTATGGCTACACCTTC.

J is TRBJ2-6 and V is TRBV10-2; the D gene could be TRBD1 or TRBD2 (5 bases each). Germline CDR1 and CDR2: WSHSY and SAAADI. Trimming pared 2 bases from V and 3 bases from J, leaving 14 bases between. There are 17 residues in the CDR3. This chain's CDR3 is CASSEPQGVYGANVLTF. The CDR3 DNA follows: TGCGCCAGCAGTGAGCCGCAGGGAGTTTATGGGGCCAACGTCCTGACTTTC.

The CDR3, as DNA: TGTGCCAGCAGTTTACTAGCGGGGGGCCGAGAGCAGTTCTTC. Its protein is CASSLLAGGREQFF. The chain employs TRBV28 and TRBJ2-1, with 11 bases matching TRBD2. The CDR3 spans 14 residues. Germline CDR1 reads MDHEN; CDR2 reads SYDVKM. V dropped 2 bases and J dropped 10; count of bases not matched to a gene: 4. Combining the CDR3 with reference TRBV28 and TRBJ2-1 gives the whole variable domain DVKVTQSSRYLVKRTGEKVFLECVQDMDHENMFWYRQDPGLGLRLIYFSYDVKMKEKGDIPEGYSVSREKKERFSLILESASTNQTSMYLCASSLLAGGREQFFGPGTRLTVL.

This clone was found a few times. Different DNA sequences within this sample yield the same CDR3. The V and J genes are TRBV2 and TRBJ2-5; unclear D gene. Germline CDR1 is SNHLY and CDR2 is FYNNEI. V was trimmed by 5 bases and J by 2 bases, leaving 3 bases between them. This CDR3 region has 11 residues. The CDR3, as DNA: TGTGCCAGCAGTCTACAAGAGACCCAGTACTTC. Residues: CASSLQETQYF.

The sample holds a few counts of this clone. V is TRBV29-1 and J is TRBJ1-3; D is undetermined. The germline V and J ends were trimmed by 6 bases and 0 bases, with 12 bases remaining between them. The CDR3 totals 14 residues. The germline V gene has CDR1 SQVTM and CDR2 ANQGSEA. The CDR3 bases are TGCAGCGTGCCCGACCCCAGCTCTGGAAACACCATATATTTT. Translating gives CSVPDPSSGNTIYF.

In this sample, this clone turned up a few times. The rearrangement links TRBV7-9 to TRBJ2-7; maybe TRBD2 (6 bases). V was clipped by 7 bases and J by 0 bases, with 16 bases between them. Germline values: CDR1 SEHNR, CDR2 FQNEAQ (reference sequence). There are 15 residues in the CDR3. For the CDR3, the DNA is TGTGCCAGCACCCTGGGGGAGGCCATCTCCTACGAGCAGTACTTC. As protein: CASTLGEAISYEQYF.

This clone has more than one count but fewer than ten. V usage is TRBV6-6 and J usage is TRBJ1-2; D is unresolved. The CDR3 length is 13 residues. Germline CDR1 reads MNHNY; CDR2 reads SVGAGI (reference sequence). Trimming removed 7 bases from V and 2 bases from J, with 11 bases in between. The CDR3, as DNA: TGTGCCAGCACTAGAACGGCGAACTATGGCTACACCTTC. Its translation: CASTRTANYGYTF.

This clone was picked up a small number of times. The genes are TRBV6-5 and TRBJ2-5, with D unresolved. Trimming pared 5 bases from V and 3 bases from J, leaving 7 bases between. The germline V gene encodes CDR1 MNHEY and CDR2 SVGAGI. The CDR3 extends over 12 amino acids. For the CDR3, the DNA is TGTGCCAGCAGTCCGACCAAAGAGACCCAGTACTTC. It yields the protein CASSPTKETQYF.

The CDR3 protein is CAWSWGESTEAFF. DNA of the CDR3: TGTGCCTGGAGCTGGGGGGAGAGCACTGAAGCTTTCTTT. V is TRBV30 and J is TRBJ1-1, with a possible D match to TRBD1 (5 bases). Germline CDR1 reads GTSNPN; CDR2 reads SVGIG (reference sequence). V lost 3 bases to trimming and J lost 4 bases, with 12 bases between them. The CDR3 length is 13 residues.

V usage is TRBV18 and J usage is TRBJ1-1; D gene unclear. This CDR3 has 14 amino acids. Per the germline V gene, CDR1 is KGHSH and CDR2 is LQKENI. V gave up 6 bases and J gave up 3 bases, with 14 bases separating them. The CDR3 nucleotides read TGTGCCAGCTCCCCGCTGGGGAGTGACACTGAAGCTTTCTTT. Its protein is CASSPLGSDTEAFF.

There are a few counts of this clone. The chain couples TRBV4-1 to TRBJ1-1; possibly TRBD1 for D (6 bases). Trimming cost V 1 base and J 6 bases, with 24 bases left between them. This CDR3 region has 18 residues. Germline CDR1 and CDR2: MGHRA and YSYEKL. CDR3 DNA sequence: TGCGCCAGCAGCCAAGTTTGGGATCTGGGCAGGGGTCGCGCTGAAGCTTTCTTT. Its translation is CASSQVWDLGRGRAEAFF.